This T cell receptor beta chain is drawn from a study of brain T cells in children with intractable seizures. Only cases whose brain tissue showed the highest T cell transcript signatures were sequenced. At least one anti-epileptic drug was given before surgery. The CDR3 spans 15 residues. The V segment lost 8 bases and the J segment 3 bases; nucleotides outside the gene matches: 12. The germline gives CDR1 MDHEN, CDR2 SYDVKM. In the case of this clone: Its cognate antigen is unknown.

Here immunoSEQ multiplex PCR was the method, and the copy in TCRdb shows in-frame clones only, minus some. The sample lists approximately 110,000 clones, approximately 94% occurring once. Regarding the study as a whole: Only CDR3 sequence similarity suggested viral specificity, without known HCMV serostatus.

This sequence was found in a boy less than two years old with hemimegalencephaly and intractable seizures. The sample here was peripheral blood, taken at surgery. The chain employs TRBV28 and TRBJ2-7, with 8 positions matching TRBD1. CDR3 DNA: TGTGCCAGCGGCGCAGCCGGGACAGGATACTACGAGCAGTACTTC. Protein sequence: CASGAAGTGYYEQYF.